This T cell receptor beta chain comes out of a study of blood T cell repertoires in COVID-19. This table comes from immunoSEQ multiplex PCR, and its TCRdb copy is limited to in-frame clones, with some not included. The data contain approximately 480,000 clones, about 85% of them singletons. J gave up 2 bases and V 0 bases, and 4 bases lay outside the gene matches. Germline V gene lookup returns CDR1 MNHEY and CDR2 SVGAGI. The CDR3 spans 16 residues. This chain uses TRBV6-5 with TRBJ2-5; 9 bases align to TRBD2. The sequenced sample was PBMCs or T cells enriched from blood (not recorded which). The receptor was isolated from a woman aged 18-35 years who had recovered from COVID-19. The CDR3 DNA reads TGTGCCAGCAGTTACTCCCCTAGCGGGGCACAAGAGACCCAGTACTTC. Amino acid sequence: CASSYSPSGAQETQYF.